The 18 T cell receptor beta chains below all came from one sample that was sequenced in a study of blood T cell repertoires in COVID-19. Produced via immunoSEQ multiplex PCR; TCRdb's table is partial and in-frame only. The sample has roughly 300,000 clones; more than 75% are singletons. Sequences were obtained from peripheral blood. The receptors originated from a woman aged 40 to 50 who had recovered from COVID-19.

This clone was seen only once. The chain links TRBV7-3 to TRBJ1-6; D is uncertain. The CDR3 covers 13 residues. The germline V gene encodes CDR1 SGHTA and CDR2 FQGTGA. Trimming cost V 7 bases and J 6 bases, with 10 bases left between them. As DNA, the CDR3 is TGTGCCAGCAAATTGTTCCTTAATTCACCCCTCCACTTT. This translates into CASKLFLNSPLHF.

J is TRBJ1-5 and V is TRBV6-5, with 8 bases matching TRBD1. J was trimmed by 6 bases and V by 7 bases; bases with no gene match: 8. Germline V gives CDR1 MNHEY, CDR2 SVGAGI. The length of the CDR3 is 14 residues. This CDR3 is CASNPTGAGQPQHF. The CDR3, as DNA: TGTGCCAGCAATCCGACAGGGGCCGGTCAGCCCCAGCATTTT.

This chain links TRBV5-5 with TRBJ1-5, with 8 bases that match TRBD1. CDR1 and CDR2 from the germline V gene are SGHKS and YYEKEE (reference sequence). The CDR3 covers 14 residues. Germline trimming cut 0 bases from V and 5 bases from J; bases unmatched to any gene: 1. The CDR3 here is CASSLDRGDQPQHF. The CDR3 DNA reads as TGTGCCAGCAGCTTGGACAGGGGGGATCAGCCCCAGCATTTT.

The V and J genes are TRBV6-9 and TRBJ1-5; TRBD1 is a possible D gene (5 bases). The CDR3 totals 14 residues. Germline V gene sequence: CDR1 MNHGY, CDR2 SVAAGI. V lost 11 bases and J lost 2, with 16 bases in between. In DNA, the CDR3 is TGTGCCGGGCCTGGGGGGTCTCGCAATCAGCCCCAGCATTTT. This gives the protein CAGPGGSRNQPQHF.

The gene calls are TRBV3-1 (or the pseudogene TRBV3-2) and TRBJ2-7, with a tentative D call TRBD2 (5 bases). Germline CDR1 is LGHDT and CDR2 is YNNKEL (reference sequence). The germline V and J ends were trimmed by 5 bases and 7 bases, with 12 bases remaining between them. The length of the CDR3 is 12 residues. CDR3 nucleotides: TGTGCCAGCAGCTTCGGGCGGGTAGAGCAGTACTTC. Its translation: CASSFGRVEQYF.

This clone was detected many times. The rearrangement uses TRBV12-3 or TRBV12-4 and TRBJ1-5; D is uncertain. The CDR3 has 13 residues. Trimming shortened V by 4 bases and J by 5 bases, and 9 bases separated the two germline ends. The CDR3 DNA sequence: TGTGCCAGCAGTTCCAGATTCGATCAGCCCCAGCATTTT. This codes for CASSSRFDQPQHF.

J is TRBJ2-1 and V is TRBV9; 13 nucleotides align to TRBD2. Germline V gives CDR1 SGDLS, CDR2 YYNGEE. This CDR3 is 19 amino acids long. J was trimmed by 0 bases and V by 2 bases; bases with no gene match: 8. CDR3 region: CASSVRTSGGLDSYNEQFF. CDR3 nucleotides: TGTGCCAGCAGCGTGCGGACTAGCGGGGGCCTTGACTCCTACAATGAGCAGTTCTTC.

This chain connects TRBV30 to TRBJ2-7, with 7 bases that match TRBD2. This CDR3 spans 14 amino acids. Trimming took 2 bases from V and 0 from J; bases not matched to a gene: 4. Germline values: CDR1 GTSNPN, CDR2 SVGIG (reference sequence). The CDR3 DNA reads TGTGCCTGGAGTCGTGGCGGGGGCTCCTACGAGCAGTACTTC. Protein product: CAWSRGGGSYEQYF.

The V call is TRBV18, the J call TRBJ2-3, with 7 bases identical to TRBD1. Germline CDR1 and CDR2: KGHSH and LQKENI. The CDR3 is made up of 14 amino acids. With V trimmed by 8 bases and J by 2 bases, 7 bases remained unmatched. CDR3 DNA: TGTGCCAGCCTGGGACAGCTATCCACAGATACGCAGTATTTT. Translation gives CASLGQLSTDTQYF.

The CDR3 DNA reads TGTGCCAGCAGCCCCAGGGGATCCCCACTTCAAGAGACCCAGTACTTC. This translates into CASSPRGSPLQETQYF. The chain joins TRBV9 to TRBJ2-5; TRBD1 might be the D (6 bases). Germline loops: CDR1 SGDLS, CDR2 YYNGEE. The CDR3 spans 16 residues. With 4 bases removed from V and 2 bases from J, the gap between germline ends came to 18 bases.

Only a few counts were recorded for this clone. The chain carries TRBV3-1 (or the pseudogene TRBV3-2) and TRBJ1-4; TRBD1 aligns across 8 bases. J lost 7 bases, V lost 0 bases, and 10 bases had no gene match. CDR1 is LGHDT and CDR2 is YNNKEL in the germline V gene (reference sequence). The CDR3 totals 17 residues. Here the CDR3 reads CASSQDPRTGFSEKLFF. The CDR3 DNA is TGTGCCAGCAGCCAAGATCCCCGGACAGGGTTCAGTGAAAAACTGTTTTTT.

J is TRBJ1-1 and V is TRBV5-6, with TRBD1 as a possible D gene (6 bases). Trimming pared 3 bases from V and 10 bases from J, leaving 22 bases between. The CDR3 has 15 residues. The germline V gene encodes CDR1 SGHDT and CDR2 YYEEEE. For the CDR3, the DNA is TGTGCCAGCAGCTCGGGAATTACCGGGACAAGGAGAGCTTTCTTT. Its protein product is CASSSGITGTRRAFF.

The genes are TRBV4-3 and TRBJ1-3; D is uncertain. Germline CDR1 reads LGHNA; CDR2 reads YSLEER. With 4 bases removed from V and 0 bases from J, the gap between germline ends came to 16 bases. The CDR3 loop spans 17 amino acids. CDR3 amino acids: CASSPFASGYSGNTIYF. As DNA, the CDR3 is TGCGCCAGCAGCCCCTTCGCGAGCGGCTACTCTGGAAACACCATATATTTT.

The rearrangement uses TRBV20-1 and TRBJ1-1; D remains unclear. Germline CDR1 and CDR2: DFQATT and SNEGSKA (reference sequence). V lost 6 bases and J 8 bases, leaving 10 bases between the germline ends. The CDR3 has 10 amino acids. CDR3 bases: TGCAGTGCACCGTCCCGGGAAGCTTTCTTT. This translates into CSAPSREAFF.

The CDR3 nucleotides are TGCGCCAGCAGCGCGGGTTTCTACACTGAAGCTTTCTTT. It specifies CASSAGFYTEAFF. The chain couples TRBV10-1 to TRBJ1-1; D is uncertain. The CDR3 has 13 residues. The germline CDR1 and CDR2 sequences are WNHNN and SYGVQD (reference sequence). The V gene lost 6 bases and the J gene lost 3 bases, with 11 bases spanning the gap.

V usage is TRBV11-2 and J usage is TRBJ1-2; 12 nucleotides align to TRBD1. With V trimmed by 2 bases and J by 4 bases, 8 bases remained unmatched. CDR3 length: 17 residues. The germline CDR1 and CDR2 sequences are SGHAT and FQNNGV. CDR3 nucleotides: TGTGCCAGCAGCTTATCCGGGACAGGGGGCATCGGCTATGGCTACACCTTC. Its protein product is CASSLSGTGGIGYGYTF.

V usage is TRBV7-9 and J usage is TRBJ1-6; D remains ambiguous. Germline CDR1 reads SEHNR; CDR2 reads FQNEAQ (reference sequence). V lost 3 bases and J lost 10, with 7 bases in between. The CDR3 consists of 12 residues. CDR3 in amino acids: CASSFPQSPLHF. The CDR3 coding sequence is TGTGCCAGCAGCTTTCCCCAGTCACCCCTCCACTTT.

V gene TRBV5-6 combines with J gene TRBJ1-1; 7 bases match TRBD1. The V gene's germline CDR1 is SGHDT and CDR2 YYEEEE. The V gene end was trimmed by 3 bases and the J gene end by 3 bases; junction bases not matched to a gene: 5. The CDR3 is made up of 14 amino acids. CDR3 region: CASSSRDRYTEAFF. The CDR3 bases are TGTGCCAGCAGCTCCCGGGACAGATACACTGAAGCTTTCTTT.